The present T cell receptor (beta chain) was sequenced within a study of cytomegalovirus exposure and HLA in healthy donors. This table comes from immunoSEQ multiplex PCR, and its TCRdb copy is limited to in-frame clones, with some not included. The data contain 50,000 to 80,000 clones, around 95% of them singletons. This CDR3 has 12 amino acids. The V end lost 3 bases, the J end lost 6 bases, and 9 bases lay between the germline ends. This TCR was recovered from a woman in her late teens or twenties in good health and CMV-seropositive. This chain joins TRBV5-3 and TRBJ1-1; possibly TRBD1 for D (6 bases). TRBV5-3 is an open reading frame whose function is uncertain. The sample taken for sequencing was PBMCs. CDR3 residues: CARSSQGPEAFF. The CDR3 DNA follows: TGTGCCAGAAGCTCCCAGGGGCCTGAAGCTTTCTTT.